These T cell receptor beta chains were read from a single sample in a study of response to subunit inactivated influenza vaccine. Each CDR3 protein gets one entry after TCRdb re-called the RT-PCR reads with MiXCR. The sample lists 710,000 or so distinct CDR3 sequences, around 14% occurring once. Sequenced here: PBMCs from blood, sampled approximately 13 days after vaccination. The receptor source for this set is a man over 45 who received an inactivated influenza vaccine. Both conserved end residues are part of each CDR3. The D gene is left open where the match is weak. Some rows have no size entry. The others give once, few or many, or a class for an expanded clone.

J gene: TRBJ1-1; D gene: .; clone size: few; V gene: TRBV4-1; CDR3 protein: CASSHFIMNTEAFF; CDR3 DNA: TGCGCCAGCAGCCATTTTATCATGAACACTGAAGCTTTCTTT
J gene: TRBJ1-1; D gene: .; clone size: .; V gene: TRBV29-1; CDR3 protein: CSVEDSSGTEAFF; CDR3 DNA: TGCAGCGTTGAAGACAGTAGCGGGACTGAAGCTTTCTTT
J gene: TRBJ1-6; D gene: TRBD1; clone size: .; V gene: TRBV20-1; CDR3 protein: CSAYGQGSAPLHF; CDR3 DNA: TGCAGTGCCTATGGACAGGGGTCGGCACCCCTCCACTTT
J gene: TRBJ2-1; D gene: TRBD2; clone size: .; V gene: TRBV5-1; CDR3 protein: CASSRPRIAGALRYEQFF; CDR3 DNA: TGCGCCAGCAGCAGACCACGAATAGCGGGGGCCCTTAGGTATGAGCAGTTCTTC
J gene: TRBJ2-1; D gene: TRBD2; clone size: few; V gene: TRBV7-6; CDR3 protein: CASSFSGGASEQFF; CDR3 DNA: TGTGCCAGCAGCTTTAGCGGGGGGGCCTCTGAGCAGTTCTTC
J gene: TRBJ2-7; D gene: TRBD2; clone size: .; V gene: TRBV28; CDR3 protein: CASRVAGRYEQYF; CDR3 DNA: TGTGCCAGCAGGGTAGCGGGACGCTACGAGCAGTACTTC
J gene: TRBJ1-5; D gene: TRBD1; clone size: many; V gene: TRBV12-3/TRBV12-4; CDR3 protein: CASSPGTGAFQPQHF; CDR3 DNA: TGTGCCAGCAGCCCCGGGACAGGGGCTTTTCAGCCCCAGCATTTT
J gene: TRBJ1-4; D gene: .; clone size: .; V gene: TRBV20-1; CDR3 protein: CSADAGTLDEKLFF; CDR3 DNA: TGCAGTGCCGACGCCGGGACATTGGATGAAAAACTGTTTTTT
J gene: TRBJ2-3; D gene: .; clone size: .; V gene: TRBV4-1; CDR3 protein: CASSQVRLAYYGDTQYF; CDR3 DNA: TGCGCCAGCAGCCAAGTACGCCTAGCGTACTATGGAGATACGCAGTATTTT
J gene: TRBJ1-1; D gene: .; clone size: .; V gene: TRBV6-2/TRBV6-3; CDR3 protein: CASNLLLNTEAFF; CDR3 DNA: TGTGCCAGCAACCTACTTCTGAACACTGAAGCTTTCTTT
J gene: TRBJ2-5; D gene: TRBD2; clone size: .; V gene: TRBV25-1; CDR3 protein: CASSAPGLAGGWQETQYF; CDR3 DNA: TGTGCCAGCAGTGCGCCGGGACTAGCGGGGGGCTGGCAAGAGACCCAGTACTTC
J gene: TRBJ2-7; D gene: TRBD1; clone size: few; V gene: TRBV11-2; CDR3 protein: CASSFRQGLYEQYF; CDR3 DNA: TGTGCCAGCAGCTTCCGACAGGGCTTATACGAGCAGTACTTC